The entry below gives a single T cell receptor (beta chain) sequence along with its context. Sequencing used immunoSEQ multiplex PCR; TCRdb keeps in-frame clones, though not all of them. The data show roughly 320,000 clones, 86% seen once. The germline gives CDR1 KGHDR, CDR2 SFDVKD. The junction had 8 bases not matched to a gene; V was cut back by 3 bases and J by 10 bases. The CDR3 runs to 14 residues. This sample was taken from a study of Ad26.COV2.S vaccination and SARS-CoV-2 variants. As for treatment: 15 to 20 received Ad26.COV2.S at low or high dose, single or two shots; 5 received placebo; per-sample allocation not given. Sampling happened 63 days after the first vaccine or placebo injection.

The specimen was peripheral blood, collected in a trial of Ad26.COV2.S vaccine versus placebo. The V gene is TRBV24-1, the J gene TRBJ1-1; 9 nucleotides match TRBD1. The TCR originated in a person aged 18-60 years who received the Ad26.COV2.S COVID-19 vaccine or a placebo. CDR3 residues: CATSDPGTGKGAFF. CDR3 coding DNA: TGTGCCACCAGTGATCCCGGGACAGGGAAAGGAGCTTTCTTT.